This entry features one T cell receptor (beta chain) sequence. Antigen specificity is unknown. The data originate from a study of cytotoxic CD8 clonotypes in ibrutinib-treated CLL. Study-level points and caveats: Baseline levels of clonality went above those of age-matched healthy donors and moved with circulating CD8+ T-cell counts. The study found clonality rose at ibrutinib response, then fell toward baseline at progression.

Profiling relied on immunoSEQ multiplex PCR, and the TCRdb table lists in-frame clones only, not all of them. The sample shows about 29,000 clones, around 76% of them seen only once. Germline lookup yields CDR1 KGHSH and CDR2 LQKENI. This CDR3 contains 16 residues. The V end lost 0 bases, the J end lost 0 bases, and 10 bases lay between the germline ends. This chain joins TRBV18 and TRBJ2-3; possibly TRBD2 for D (5 bases). This material consisted of PBMCs, taken after 36 months of ibrutinib treatment. The source of this sequence is a human donor with chronic lymphocytic leukemia. The CDR3, as DNA: TGTGCCAGCTCACCACCTAGAGGGTCTAGCACAGATACGCAGTATTTT. It codes for CASSPPRGSSTDTQYF.